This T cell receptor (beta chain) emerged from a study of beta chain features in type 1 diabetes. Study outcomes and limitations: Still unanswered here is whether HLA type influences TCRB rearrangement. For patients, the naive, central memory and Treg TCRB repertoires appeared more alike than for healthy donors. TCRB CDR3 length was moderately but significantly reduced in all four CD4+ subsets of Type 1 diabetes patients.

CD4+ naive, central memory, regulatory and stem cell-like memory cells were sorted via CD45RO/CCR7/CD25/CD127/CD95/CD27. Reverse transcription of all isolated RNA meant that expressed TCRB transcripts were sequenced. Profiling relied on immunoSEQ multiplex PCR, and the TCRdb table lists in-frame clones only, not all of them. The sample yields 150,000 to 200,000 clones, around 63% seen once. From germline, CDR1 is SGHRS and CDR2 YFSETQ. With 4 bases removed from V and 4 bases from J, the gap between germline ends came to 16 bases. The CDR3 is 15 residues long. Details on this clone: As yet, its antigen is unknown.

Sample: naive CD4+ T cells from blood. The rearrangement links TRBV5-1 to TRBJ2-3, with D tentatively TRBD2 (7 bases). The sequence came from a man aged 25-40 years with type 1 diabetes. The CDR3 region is CASSPFAGAADTQYF. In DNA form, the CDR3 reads TGCGCCAGCAGCCCATTCGCGGGGGCAGCAGATACGCAGTATTTT.